Listed below are T cell receptor beta chains from one sample, sequenced in a study of T-cell reconstitution after alpha-beta-depleted transplantation in children. TCRdb fed the PCR reads into MiXCR, producing one record per CDR3 protein. This repertoire shows about 230,000 distinct CDR3 sequences, about 12% found once; its top ten account for around 2.8%. The sequences come from PBMCs from the stem cell graft donor, collected from the stem cell graft. These receptors all stem from a human donor who donated a stem cell graft to a child with acute lymphoblastic leukemia. Both conserved end residues are part of each CDR3. D genes are given only for firm matches. Rows may omit the clone size; those that give it use once, few, many or a size class.

D: NA; size: many; J: TRBJ1-1; V: TRBV6-2/TRBV6-3; DNA: TGTGCCAGCAGTTACTCACGGGGGAACACTGAAGCTTTCTTT; CDR3: CASSYSRGNTEAFF
D: NA; size: many; J: TRBJ2-1; V: TRBV3-1; DNA: TGTGCCAGCAGCCAGGCCTCGAACAATGAGCAGTTCTTC; CDR3: CASSQASNNEQFF
D: NA; size: few; J: TRBJ1-3; V: TRBV12-3/TRBV12-4; DNA: TGTGCCAGCAGTTTCAAGTTCTCCGCGGGAGCAAGCTCAGGAAACACCATATATTTT; CDR3: CASSFKFSAGASSGNTIYF
D: TRBD1; size: many; J: TRBJ1-2; V: TRBV29-1; DNA: TGCAGCGTTGATTTGACAGGGGAGGACTATGGCTACACCTTC; CDR3: CSVDLTGEDYGYTF
D: NA; size: many; J: TRBJ2-7; V: TRBV10-3; DNA: TGTGCCATCAGTGATCCTTCCGCCGGGACCTCCTCCTACGAGCAGTACTTC; CDR3: CAISDPSAGTSSYEQYF
D: NA; size: many; J: TRBJ2-7; V: TRBV27; DNA: TGTGCCAGCAGTTCGAACCGGGACACCCTCTCCTACGAGCAGTACTTC; CDR3: CASSSNRDTLSYEQYF
D: TRBD1; size: many; J: TRBJ2-7; V: TRBV4-3; DNA: TGCGCCAGCAGCCAAGACCTAGACCAATATAGACAGGGGGCATTGAACGAGCAGTACTTC; CDR3: CASSQDLDQYRQGALNEQYF
D: TRBD1; size: many; J: TRBJ1-4; V: TRBV5-1; DNA: TGCGCCAGCAGCTTATCGTCGACAGGGACCGGTTATGGAAAACTGTTTTTT; CDR3: CASSLSSTGTGYGKLFF
D: NA; size: NA; J: TRBJ1-1; V: TRBV6-6; DNA: TGTGCCAGCAGTAAACAGGAGACTGAAGCTTTCTTT; CDR3: CASSKQETEAFF
D: TRBD2; size: many; J: TRBJ2-3; V: TRBV14; DNA: TGTGCCAGCAGCCCATTAGCGGGGAGCACAGATACGCAGTATTTT; CDR3: CASSPLAGSTDTQYF
D: TRBD1; size: once; J: TRBJ1-2; V: TRBV15; DNA: TGTGCCACCAGCAGCATACCCGGACAGGGAGAAGGGGGCTACACCTTC; CDR3: CATSSIPGQGEGGYTF
D: TRBD2; size: many; J: TRBJ2-7; V: TRBV29-1; DNA: TGCAGCGGGTCCGGGGGGAGCTCCTACGAGCAGTACTTC; CDR3: CSGSGGSSYEQYF
D: TRBD2; size: many; J: TRBJ2-2; V: TRBV20-1; DNA: TGCAGTGCGGGAGGGCTAGCGGTCACGAACACCGGGGAGCTGTTTTTT; CDR3: CSAGGLAVTNTGELFF
D: TRBD2; size: many; J: TRBJ2-1; V: TRBV11-2; DNA: TGTGCCAGCAGCCCGTCTAGCGGGAGCCCTGTACTGTACAATGAGCAGTTCTTC; CDR3: CASSPSSGSPVLYNEQFF
D: TRBD2; size: many; J: TRBJ2-2; V: TRBV7-7; DNA: TGTGCTAGCAGCTTGGTAGCGGGAGCGAACACCGGGGAGCTGTTTTTT; CDR3: CASSLVAGANTGELFF
D: NA; size: many; J: TRBJ1-6; V: TRBV10-3; DNA: TGTGCCATCAGACTTTATAATTCACCCCTCCACTTT; CDR3: CAIRLYNSPLHF
D: NA; size: many; J: TRBJ2-7; V: TRBV19; DNA: TGTGCCAGTAGGACAGACCCAAGCTCCTACGAGCAGTACTTC; CDR3: CASRTDPSSYEQYF
D: TRBD2; size: many; J: TRBJ2-1; V: TRBV5-1; DNA: TGCGCCAGCAGCTCGACTAGCGGGAGCAATGAGCAGTTCTTC; CDR3: CASSSTSGSNEQFF
D: NA; size: many; J: TRBJ2-1; V: TRBV7-2; DNA: TGTGCCAGCAGCTTAACTCCGGCAGGGGGGGAAAATGAGCAGTTCTTC; CDR3: CASSLTPAGGENEQFF
D: TRBD1; size: many; J: TRBJ2-3; V: TRBV4-3; DNA: TGCGCCAGCAGCCAAGGAACCGGGACAGGGGCTTCAGATACGCAGTATTTT; CDR3: CASSQGTGTGASDTQYF
D: NA; size: many; J: TRBJ2-5; V: TRBV7-8; DNA: TGTGCCAGCAGCTCCCGGGACCCCAGGGCCCAGTACTTC; CDR3: CASSSRDPRAQYF